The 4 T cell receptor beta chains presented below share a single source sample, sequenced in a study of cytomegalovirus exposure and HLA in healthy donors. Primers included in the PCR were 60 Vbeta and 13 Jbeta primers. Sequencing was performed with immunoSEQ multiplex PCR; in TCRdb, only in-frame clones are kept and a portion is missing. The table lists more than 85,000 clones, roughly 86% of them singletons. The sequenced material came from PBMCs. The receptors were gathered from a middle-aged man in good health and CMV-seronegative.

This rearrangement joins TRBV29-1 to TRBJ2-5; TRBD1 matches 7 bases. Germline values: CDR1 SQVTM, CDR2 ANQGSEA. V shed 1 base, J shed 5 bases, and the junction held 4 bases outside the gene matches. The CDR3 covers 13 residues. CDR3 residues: CSVEGGGAETQYF. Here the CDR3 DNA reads TGCAGCGTTGAAGGAGGGGGCGCGGAGACCCAGTACTTC.

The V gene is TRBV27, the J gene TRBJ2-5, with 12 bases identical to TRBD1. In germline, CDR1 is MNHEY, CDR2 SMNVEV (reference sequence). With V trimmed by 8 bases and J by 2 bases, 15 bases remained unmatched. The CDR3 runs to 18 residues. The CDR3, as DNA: TGTGCCAGCTCTGTTTTGGGGACAGGGGGCGCTGGGCAAGAGACCCAGTACTTC. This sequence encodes CASSVLGTGGAGQETQYF.

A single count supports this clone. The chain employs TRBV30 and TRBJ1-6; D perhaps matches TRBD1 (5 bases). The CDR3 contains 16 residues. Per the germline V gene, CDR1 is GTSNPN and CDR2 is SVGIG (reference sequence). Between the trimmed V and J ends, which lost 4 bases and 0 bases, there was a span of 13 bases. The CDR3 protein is CAWTKDTSSYNSPLHF. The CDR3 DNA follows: TGTGCCTGGACCAAGGACACCAGCTCCTATAATTCACCCCTCCACTTT.

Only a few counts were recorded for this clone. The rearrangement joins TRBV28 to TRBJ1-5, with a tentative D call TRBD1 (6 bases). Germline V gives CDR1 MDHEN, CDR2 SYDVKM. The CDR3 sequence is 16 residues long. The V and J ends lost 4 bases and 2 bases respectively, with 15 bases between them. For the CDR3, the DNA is TGTGCCAGCAGTTGGGCCCAGGGGTTGGGCAATCAGCCCCAGCATTTT. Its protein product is CASSWAQGLGNQPQHF. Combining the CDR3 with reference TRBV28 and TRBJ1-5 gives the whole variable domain DVKVTQSSRYLVKRTGEKVFLECVQDMDHENMFWYRQDPGLGLRLIYFSYDVKMKEKGDIPEGYSVSREKKERFSLILESASTNQTSMYLCASSWAQGLGNQPQHFGDGTRLSIL.